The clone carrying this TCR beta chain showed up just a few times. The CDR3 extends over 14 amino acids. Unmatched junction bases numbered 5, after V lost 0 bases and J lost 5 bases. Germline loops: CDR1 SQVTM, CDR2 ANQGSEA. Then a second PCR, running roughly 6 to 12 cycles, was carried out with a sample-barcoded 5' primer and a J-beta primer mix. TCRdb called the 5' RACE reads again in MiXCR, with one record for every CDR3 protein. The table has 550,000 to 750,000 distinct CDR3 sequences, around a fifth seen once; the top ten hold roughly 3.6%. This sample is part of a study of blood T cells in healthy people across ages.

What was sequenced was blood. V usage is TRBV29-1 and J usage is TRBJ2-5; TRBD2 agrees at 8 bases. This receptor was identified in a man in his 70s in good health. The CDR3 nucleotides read TGCAGCGTTGAAGATTCGGGGGGGGCGGAGACCCAGTACTTC. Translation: CSVEDSGGAETQYF. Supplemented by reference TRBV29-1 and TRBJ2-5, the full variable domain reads SAVISQKPSRDICQRGTSLTIQCQVDSQVTMMFWYRQQPGQSLTLIATANQGSEATYESGFVIDKFPISRPNLTFSTLTVSNMSPEDSSIYLCSVEDSGGAETQYFGPGTRLLVL.